The 9 T cell receptor beta chains reported below all come from one sample, sequenced in a study of T cell responses to AZD1222 COVID-19 vaccine. Assay used: immunoSEQ multiplex PCR; TCRdb lists only in-frame clones, some missing. Among tens of thousands of clones listed, about nine tenths were seen once. The material sequenced was peripheral blood, taken on day 0 of AZD1222 vaccination. The receptors originated from an adult in good health.

This clone was counted a few times. The genes are TRBV10-2 and TRBJ1-2; D is undetermined. Germline V lookup: CDR1 WSHSY, CDR2 SAAADI. Trimming pared 2 bases from V and 4 bases from J, leaving 8 bases between. The CDR3 contains 13 residues. CDR3 sequence reads: CASSEMAAYGYTF. CDR3 DNA sequence: TGCGCCAGCAGTGAGATGGCGGCCTATGGCTACACCTTC.

Only one count was recorded for this clone. The chain carries TRBV28 and TRBJ1-2; 8 nucleotides match TRBD1. This CDR3 region has 14 residues. J gave up 4 bases and V 7 bases, and 8 bases lay outside the gene matches. CDR1 and CDR2 from the germline V gene are MDHEN and SYDVKM. The CDR3 here is CASTPGGGRYGYTF. The DNA for the CDR3 is TGTGCCAGCACCCCAGGGGGCGGGCGCTATGGCTACACCTTC.

The genes are TRBV19 and TRBJ1-5; D remains ambiguous. V lost 3 bases to trimming and J lost 0 bases, with 6 bases between them. The CDR3 has 14 residues. The V gene's germline CDR1 is LNHDA and CDR2 SQIVND (reference sequence). CDR3 sequence reads: CASSIAVSNQPQHF. The CDR3, as DNA: TGTGCCAGTAGTATTGCAGTTAGCAATCAGCCCCAGCATTTT.

The sample holds one count of this clone. This sequence joins TRBV19 and TRBJ1-1; D unresolved. Germline lookup yields CDR1 LNHDA and CDR2 SQIVND (reference sequence). V gave up 4 bases and J gave up 5 bases, with 11 bases separating them. CDR3 size: 13 residues. CDR3 bases: TGTGCCAGTAGTACCAACTTAGGGACTGAAGCTTTCTTT. Its protein is CASSTNLGTEAFF.

This sequence joins TRBV29-1 and TRBJ1-4; 7 positions match TRBD1. The CDR3 extends over 14 amino acids. Per the germline V gene, CDR1 is SQVTM and CDR2 is ANQGSEA. Trimming at V came to 0 bases and at J to 7 bases, leaving 5 bases not matched to a gene. The CDR3 is CSVEDVAGGEKLFF. DNA of the CDR3: TGCAGCGTTGAAGATGTCGCAGGGGGTGAAAAACTGTTTTTT.

Only one count was recorded for this clone. The chain couples TRBV7-9 to TRBJ2-7, with D perhaps TRBD2 (5 bases). V lost 1 base and J lost 2, with 12 bases in between. The CDR3 spans 15 residues. CDR1 SEHNR and CDR2 FQNEAQ come from the germline V gene (reference sequence). The DNA for the CDR3 is TGTGCCAGCAGCTTAGTCGGGAAAGGAACCTACGAGCAGTACTTC. Translated: CASSLVGKGTYEQYF. Using reference TRBV7-9 and TRBJ2-7 for the parts outside the CDR3, the full variable domain is DTGVSQNPRHKITKRGQNVTFRCDPISEHNRLYWYRQTLGQGPEFLTYFQNEAQLEKSRLLSDRFSAERPKGSFSTLEIQRTEQGDSAMYLCASSLVGKGTYEQYFGPGTRLTVT.

The chain has TRBV3-1 (or the pseudogene TRBV3-2) and TRBJ2-2, with 10 bases identical to TRBD2. The CDR3 loop spans 15 amino acids. Losses at the gene ends were 4 bases for V and 6 bases for J; bases not matched to a gene: 5. Germline values: CDR1 LGHDT, CDR2 YNNKEL (reference sequence). The CDR3 here is CASSLAGGTAGELFF. DNA for the CDR3: TGTGCCAGCAGCCTAGCGGGGGGTACGGCCGGGGAGCTGTTTTTT.

This clone was observed once. The rearrangement uses TRBV16 and TRBJ2-7; D tentatively fits TRBD1 or TRBD2 (5 bases each). CDR1 and CDR2 from the germline V gene are KGHSY and FQNENV. The CDR3 spans 15 residues. The germline V and J ends were trimmed by 3 bases and 5 bases, with 17 bases remaining between them. This CDR3 reads CASSHSISGTDEQYF. The CDR3 DNA reads TGTGCCAGCAGCCATTCGATTTCTGGGACCGACGAGCAGTACTTC.

This clone was found a few times. This chain uses TRBV14 with TRBJ1-5; the D is unclear. V shed 0 bases and J shed 6 bases, with 6 bases lying between them. Germline V gene data show CDR1 as SGHDN and CDR2 as FVKESK. This CDR3 comprises 13 residues. The CDR3 spells CASSQDLFQPQHF. In nucleotides, the CDR3 is TGTGCCAGCAGCCAAGATCTGTTTCAGCCCCAGCATTTT. Filled out from reference TRBV14 and TRBJ1-5, the complete variable domain reads EAGVTQFPSHSVIEKGQTVTLRCDPISGHDNLYWYRRVMGKEIKFLLHFVKESKQDESGMPNNRFLAERTGGTYSTLKVQPAELEDSGVYFCASSQDLFQPQHFGDGTRLSIL.